A single sample gave rise to the 7 T cell receptor beta chains below, sequenced in a study of T cells after yellow fever vaccination. TCRdb re-derived calls from the 5' RACE reads in MiXCR, one entry per CDR3 protein. The sample contains roughly 96,000 distinct CDR3 sequences, more than 7.5% of which appear only once. The starting material was CD8+ T cells not binding an NS4B(214-222) dextramer, sorted from PBMCs, obtained less than 16 days after the first yellow fever vaccination. These receptor sequences come from a man between 18 and 29 years old who received the YFV17D yellow fever vaccine.

Many counts were recorded for this clonotype. The gene calls are TRBV6-2 or TRBV6-3 and TRBJ2-7; no firm D call. Trimming pared 6 bases from V and 0 bases from J, leaving 6 bases between. CDR1 and CDR2 from the germline V gene are MNHEY and SVGEGT. The CDR3 extends over 12 amino acids. CDR3 in DNA: TGTGCCAGCAGCCGAAGCTCCTACGAGCAGTACTTC. The encoded protein is CASSRSSYEQYF.

This clonotype has a count of ten or more. CDR3 amino acids: CASSFTPSLQETQYF. CDR3 DNA sequence: TGTGCCAGCAGTTTTACCCCTAGCCTCCAAGAGACCCAGTACTTC. This chain links TRBV12-3 or TRBV12-4 with TRBJ2-5, with D perhaps TRBD2 (5 bases). V was cut by 3 bases and J by 1 base, with 12 bases left in between. The CDR3 is made up of 15 amino acids.

This clonotype was picked up many times. The rearrangement links TRBV11-2 to TRBJ2-1; D may be TRBD2 (6 bases). Germline CDR1 and CDR2: SGHAT and FQNNGV. The CDR3 extends over 17 amino acids. The V end lost 0 bases, the J end lost 0 bases, and 12 bases lay between the germline ends. CDR3 residues: CASSLDFWGDSYNEQFF. The DNA for the CDR3 is TGTGCCAGCAGCTTAGATTTCTGGGGGGACTCCTACAATGAGCAGTTCTTC.

The J gene is TRBJ2-1, the V gene TRBV20-1; 9 bases fit TRBD2. This CDR3 has 16 residues. Germline-derived CDR1 and CDR2 are DFQATT and SNEGSKA (reference sequence). V dropped 0 bases and J dropped 1; count of bases not matched to a gene: 4. The CDR3 protein is CSAREAGGPSYNEQFF. The CDR3 DNA reads as TGCAGTGCTAGAGAAGCGGGGGGACCATCCTACAATGAGCAGTTCTTC.

This clonotype was detected only a few times. This rearrangement joins TRBV7-9 to TRBJ2-7; 8 nucleotides agree with TRBD1. In germline, CDR1 is SEHNR, CDR2 FQNEAQ (reference sequence). This CDR3 has 13 amino acids. The ends lost 3 bases at V and 5 bases at J; junction bases unmatched: 3. The CDR3 nucleotides read TGTGCCAGCAGCTTTACAGGGGGAAACGAGCAGTACTTC. Its protein product is CASSFTGGNEQYF. The whole variable domain, remainder taken from reference TRBV7-9 and TRBJ2-7, is DTGVSQNPRHKITKRGQNVTFRCDPISEHNRLYWYRQTLGQGPEFLTYFQNEAQLEKSRLLSDRFSAERPKGSFSTLEIQRTEQGDSAMYLCASSFTGGNEQYFGPGTRLTVT.

V is TRBV6-5 and J is TRBJ2-7, with D possibly being TRBD2 (5 bases). There are 15 residues in the CDR3. V was clipped by 4 bases and J by 2 bases, with 15 bases between them. The germline gives CDR1 MNHEY, CDR2 SVGAGI. The CDR3, as DNA: TGTGCCAGCAGTTTAGGCGGGTACAGACCCTACGAGCAGTACTTC. Its protein is CASSLGGYRPYEQYF.

There are a few counts of this clonotype. The V and J genes are TRBV20-1 and TRBJ2-2, with D tentatively TRBD1 (6 bases). This CDR3 has 13 amino acids. CDR1 is DFQATT and CDR2 is SNEGSKA in the germline V gene (reference sequence). With 0 bases removed from V and 5 bases from J, the gap between germline ends came to 7 bases. The CDR3 here is CSARDGQTGELFF. DNA for the CDR3: TGCAGTGCTAGAGATGGACAGACCGGGGAGCTGTTTTTT.